This T cell receptor (beta chain) appears in the sequencing data of a study of shared clonotypes between healthy human individuals. Study-wide findings and caveats: Clonotypes shared by all four sorted-subset donors had higher generation probabilities than non-shared clonotypes. It was only blood that was sampled, and tissue repertoires likely differ. Four donors held roughly 5% of naive CD4 clonotypes in common.

The CDR3 runs 13 residues. The V end was cut by 2 bases, the J end by 0 bases, with 4 bases between. From germline, CDR1 is MNHEY and CDR2 SVGAGI. Using immunoSEQ multiplex PCR, the repertoire was profiled, and TCRdb retains in-frame clones only, with some absent. The sample has more than 500,000 clones, roughly 95% seen once; the top ten hold about 0.11%. CD45RO-negative, CCR7-positively selected cells formed the naive CD8 fraction, excluding terminally differentiated effector memory CD45RA+ cells. The study enrolled healthy HIV-negative adults without recent acute infections or vaccinations as donors. Note on this clone: The antigen is unknown.

The source material was naive CD8+ T cells sorted from blood. This chain uses TRBV6-5 with TRBJ1-1; D is uncertain. The source of this sequence is a woman aged 25 to 45 in good health. This CDR3 reads CASSYNLNTEAFF. The CDR3 nucleotides are TGTGCCAGCAGTTACAACCTGAACACTGAAGCTTTCTTT.